A single sample gave rise to the 20 T cell receptor beta chains below, sequenced in a study of T cells in Graves' hyperthyroidism and ophthalmopathy. Regions amplified from RNA transcripts were the TCR beta CDR3 regions. With the HTBI primer set, the TCR CDR3 went through a first round of RT-PCR. Each CDR3 protein is one row after TCRdb ran MiXCR on the multiplex PCR reads. The sample lists over 250,000 distinct CDR3 sequences; about 25% were seen once. What was sequenced was blood. These receptor sequences come from a man between 40 and 49 years old with Graves' hyperthyroidism that later progressed to Graves' ophthalmopathy.

There are a few counts of this clonotype. One junction end does not reproduce the germline sequence, and a read error may be involved. CDR3 in amino acids: CASGIRTGLNTEAFF. The CDR3, as DNA: TGTGCCAGCGGAATCAGGACAGGACTGAACACTGAGGCTTTCTTT. The rearrangement links TRBV2 to TRBJ1-1, with 7 nucleotides matching TRBD1. The germline V gene encodes CDR1 SNHLY and CDR2 FYNNEI. CDR3 length: 15 residues.

Ten or more counts support this clonotype. The rearrangement uses TRBV6-5 and TRBJ1-5; D might be TRBD1 (6 bases). CDR3 length: 13 amino acids. Trimming took 4 bases from V and 10 from J, leaving 14 bases between them. CDR1 and CDR2 (germline): MNHEY, SVGAGI. The CDR3 DNA is TGTGCCAGCAGTTGGGGGGCGATGGGACCCCAGCATTTT. This codes for CASSWGAMGPQHF.

This clonotype was recorded at least ten times. The genes are TRBV14 and TRBJ1-2, with D unclear. CDR3 length: 13 residues. V was pared by 1 base and J by 4 bases, with 7 bases between. CDR1 and CDR2 (germline): SGHDN, FVKESK. CDR3 amino acids: CASSQGFLYGYTF. CDR3 DNA: TGTGCCAGCAGCCAAGGGTTTCTCTATGGCTACACCTTC.

This clonotype has just one count. The chain is built from TRBV6-5 and TRBJ1-1, with D tentatively TRBD1 (5 bases). The CDR3 is 14 amino acids. Per germline, CDR1 MNHEY and CDR2 SVGAGI. V lost 2 bases to trimming and J lost 4 bases, with 11 bases between them. As DNA, the CDR3 is TGTGCCAGCAGTTACGTGGGGGGAGGCACTGAAGCTTTCTTT. It specifies CASSYVGGGTEAFF.

CDR3 in amino acids: CASSVTGLHYEQYF. For the CDR3, the DNA is TGTGCCAGCAGTGTTACGGGACTCCACTACGAGCAGTACTTC. The genes are TRBV28 and TRBJ2-7; a weak D match, TRBD2 (6 bases). The CDR3 is 14 residues long. V was pared by 5 bases and J by 3 bases, with 14 bases between. Looked up from germline, CDR1 is MDHEN and CDR2 is SYDVKM.

Ten or more counts support this clonotype. The genes are TRBV9 and TRBJ1-1; weak D call: TRBD1 (6 bases). V lost 3 bases and J lost 3, with 12 bases in between. The length of the CDR3 is 14 residues. In germline, CDR1 is SGDLS, CDR2 YYNGEE. CDR3 nucleotides: TGTGCCAGCAGCGCAAACAGGGATTACACTGAAGCTTTCTTT. Protein: CASSANRDYTEAFF.

This clonotype was counted at least ten times. This chain links TRBV12-3 or TRBV12-4 with TRBJ1-2; TRBD1 aligns across 7 bases. This CDR3 is built from 17 residues. V gave up 5 bases and J gave up 4 bases; unmatched junction bases: 16. The CDR3 here is CASSQTGQPDPGYGYTF. The CDR3 DNA follows: TGTGCCAGCAGTCAGACGGGACAGCCCGATCCTGGCTATGGCTACACCTTC.

This clonotype was recorded many times. The rearrangement joins TRBV5-1 to TRBJ1-1; D perhaps matches TRBD1 (6 bases). The CDR3 covers 15 residues. Looked up from germline, CDR1 is SGHRS and CDR2 is YFSETQ. V lost 4 bases to trimming and J lost 1 base, with 14 bases between them. CDR3 DNA sequence: TGCGCCAGCAGCCGGGCGGACAGCCGGAACACTGAAGCTTTCTTT. Protein product: CASSRADSRNTEAFF.

The chain carries TRBV2 and TRBJ1-5; TRBD1 might be the D (5 bases). Germline V CDR1 and CDR2: SNHLY, FYNNEI. V lost 4 bases to trimming and J lost 5 bases, with 9 bases between them. The CDR3 sequence is 13 residues long. CDR3 amino acids: CASSGGWDQPQHF. As DNA, the CDR3 is TGTGCCAGCAGTGGGGGGTGGGATCAGCCCCAGCATTTT. Filled out from reference TRBV2 and TRBJ1-5, the complete variable domain reads EPEVTQTPSHQVTQMGQEVILRCVPISNHLYFYWYRQILGQKVEFLVSFYNNEISEKSEIFDDQFSVERPDGSNFTLKIRSTKLEDSAMYFCASSGGWDQPQHFGDGTRLSIL.

This clonotype was seen many times. The gene calls are TRBV5-1 and TRBJ2-5; no definite D call. V was pared by 4 bases and J by 1 base, with 11 bases between. CDR1 and CDR2 from the germline V gene are SGHRS and YFSETQ. CDR3 length: 14 residues. The CDR3 region is CASSRMPVQETQYF. CDR3 DNA: TGCGCCAGCAGCCGCATGCCCGTCCAAGAGACCCAGTACTTC.

There are many counts of this clonotype. The V gene is TRBV28, the J gene TRBJ1-5, with D uncertain. V was shortened by 4 bases and J by 5 bases, with 6 bases between the two germline ends. Per the germline V gene, CDR1 is MDHEN and CDR2 is SYDVKM. The CDR3 is 12 residues long. The CDR3 reads CASSYSHQPQHF. CDR3 coding DNA: TGTGCCAGCAGTTACTCCCATCAGCCCCAGCATTTT.

The chain carries TRBV11-1 and TRBJ2-7; 10 nucleotides line up with TRBD2. The CDR3 is 16 residues long. CDR1 and CDR2 (germline): SGHAT, FQDESV (reference sequence). Trimming at V came to 0 bases and at J to 2 bases, leaving 4 bases not matched to a gene. Written as DNA, the CDR3 is TGTGCCAGCAGCTTAGCCGGACTAGCGGCTACCTACGAGCAGTACTTC. It specifies CASSLAGLAATYEQYF.

The chain carries TRBV12-3 or TRBV12-4 and TRBJ2-7; a weak D match, TRBD2 (5 bases). This CDR3 is built from 14 residues. V gave up 6 bases and J gave up 5 bases, with 17 bases separating them. The CDR3 sequence: CASSLGEGSDEQYF. The CDR3 DNA follows: TGTGCCAGCAGCCTGGGTGAGGGCAGCGACGAGCAGTACTTC.

This rearrangement joins TRBV24-1 to TRBJ2-7, with 9 nucleotides matching TRBD1. V dropped 4 bases and J dropped 4; count of bases not matched to a gene: 7. Germline CDR1 and CDR2: KGHDR and SFDVKD. The CDR3 is 15 residues long. As DNA, the CDR3 is TGTGCCACCAGTGACCCCGGGACAGGGTTATACGAGCAGTACTTC. Amino acids: CATSDPGTGLYEQYF.

There are a few counts of this clonotype. Being one base from a much bigger clone, this may be a read error. The chain has TRBV11-2 and TRBJ1-6, with D possibly being TRBD1 (6 bases). This CDR3 spans 13 amino acids. Per germline, CDR1 SGHAT and CDR2 FQNNGV. V was pared by 6 bases and J by 9 bases, with 12 bases between. This chain's CDR3 is CASRIIGGSPLHF. The CDR3 DNA is TGTGCCAGCAGGATCATAGGGGGTTCACCCCTCCACTTT.

V is TRBV18 and J is TRBJ2-5; TRBD1 or TRBD2 may be the D gene (5 bases each). The germline gives CDR1 KGHSH, CDR2 LQKENI. The V end lost 1 base, the J end lost 3 bases, and 9 bases lay between the germline ends. The CDR3 spans 14 residues. CDR3 DNA: TGTGCCAGCTCACCACAGGGGACCGAAGAGACCCAGTACTTC. Residues: CASSPQGTEETQYF. The full variable domain, with the rest looked up from reference TRBV18 and TRBJ2-5, is NAGVMQNPRHLVRRRGQEARLRCSPMKGHSHVYWYRQLPEEGLKFMVYLQKENIIDESGMPKERFSAEFPKEGPSILRIQQVVRGDSAAYFCASSPQGTEETQYFGPGTRLLVL.

In its sample, this clonotype was seen many times. The rearrangement links TRBV2 to TRBJ2-5; D is perhaps TRBD1 or TRBD2 (6 bases each). The CDR3 loop spans 15 amino acids. V lost 6 bases and J lost 1, with 15 bases in between. Germline CDR1 reads SNHLY; CDR2 reads FYNNEI. The CDR3 DNA reads TGTGCCAGCAGCGTGGTAGGAGGGGGCCAAGAGACCCAGTACTTC. Translating it yields CASSVVGGGQETQYF.

This chain connects TRBV19 to TRBJ2-7; 8 bases agree with TRBD1. This CDR3 has 16 amino acids. CDR1 and CDR2 from the germline V gene are LNHDA and SQIVND (reference sequence). The V gene end was trimmed by 3 bases and the J gene end by 3 bases; junction bases not matched to a gene: 10. CDR3 in DNA: TGTGCCAGTAGTATCGGGATTGGGGACAGGTTCTACGAGCAGTACTTC. This sequence encodes CASSIGIGDRFYEQYF.

This clonotype was detected ten times or more. The chain employs TRBV12-3 or TRBV12-4 and TRBJ1-1, with D perhaps TRBD1 (5 bases). This CDR3 region has 14 residues. V lost 6 bases and J lost 6, with 17 bases in between. CDR3 DNA sequence: TGTGCCAGCAGGCGGGGGGGTTCGGACCCTGAAGCTTTCTTT. Its translation: CASRRGGSDPEAFF.

The chain recombines TRBV28 with TRBJ1-1; 8 positions agree with TRBD1. The CDR3 runs 14 residues. The V gene end was trimmed by 6 bases and the J gene end by 1 base; junction bases not matched to a gene: 4. Germline values: CDR1 MDHEN, CDR2 SYDVKM. The CDR3 protein is CASRTTGANTEAFF. The DNA of the CDR3 is TGTGCCAGCAGAACGACAGGGGCGAACACTGAAGCTTTCTTT.